This TCR beta chain was sequenced for a study of identifying expanded T cells in peripheral blood. A remark on this clone: No antigen is known for it.

This CDR3 has 18 residues. Looked up from germline, CDR1 is SGHVS and CDR2 is FQNEAQ. The V end lost 5 bases, the J end lost 4 bases, and 23 bases lay between the germline ends. General study findings and limits: Variance in clone template counts between approximately two-week samples significantly increased with total template count across all healthy donors.

The table came from immunoSEQ multiplex PCR; TCRdb's copy has only in-frame clones and leaves some out. The table includes about 94,000 clones, roughly 90% detected once. This chain links TRBV7-8 with TRBJ2-2; tentatively, D is TRBD1 or TRBD2 (6 bases each). This receptor was identified in a person aged 18-69 years in good health. Source material: blood. The CDR3 region is CASSPKGGGATSTGELFF. The CDR3 DNA sequence: TGTGCCAGCAGCCCCAAGGGGGGAGGCGCCACATCCACCGGGGAGCTGTTTTTT.